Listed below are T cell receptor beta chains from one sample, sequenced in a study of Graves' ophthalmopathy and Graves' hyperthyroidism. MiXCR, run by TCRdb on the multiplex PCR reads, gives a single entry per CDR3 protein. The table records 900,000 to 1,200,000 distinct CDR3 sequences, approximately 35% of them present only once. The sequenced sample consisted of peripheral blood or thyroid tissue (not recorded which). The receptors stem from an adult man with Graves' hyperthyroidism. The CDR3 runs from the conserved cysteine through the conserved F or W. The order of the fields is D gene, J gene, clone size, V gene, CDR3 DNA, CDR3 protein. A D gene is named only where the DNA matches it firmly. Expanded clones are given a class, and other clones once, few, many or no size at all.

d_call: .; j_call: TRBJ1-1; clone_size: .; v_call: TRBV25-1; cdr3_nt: TGTGCCAGCAGTGTAAATACAGTCGACACTGAAGCTTTCTTT; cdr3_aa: CASSVNTVDTEAFF
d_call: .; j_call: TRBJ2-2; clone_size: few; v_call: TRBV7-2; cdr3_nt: TGTGCCAGCAGCAAAACAGGGATGATTCTACGGGAGCTGTTTTTT; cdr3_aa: CASSKTGMILRELFF
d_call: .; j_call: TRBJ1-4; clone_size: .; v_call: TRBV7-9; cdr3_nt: TGTGCCAGCAGCTTATTGAGCACTAATGAAAAACTGTTTTTT; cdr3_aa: CASSLLSTNEKLFF
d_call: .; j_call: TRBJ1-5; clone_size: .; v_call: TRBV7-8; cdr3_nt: TGTGCCAGCAGCCAGGCAGACAATCAGCCCCAGCATTTT; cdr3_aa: CASSQADNQPQHF
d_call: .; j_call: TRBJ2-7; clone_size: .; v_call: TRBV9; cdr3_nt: TGTGCCAGCAGCGTCAGGGGTGGGGCGTCCTACGAGCAGTACTTC; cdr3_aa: CASSVRGGASYEQYF
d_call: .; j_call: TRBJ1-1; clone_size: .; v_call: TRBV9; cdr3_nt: TGTGCCAGCAGCGTAGTTCAGACAACTGAAGCTTTCTTT; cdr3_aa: CASSVVQTTEAFF
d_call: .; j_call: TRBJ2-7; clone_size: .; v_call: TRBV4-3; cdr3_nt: TGCGCCAGCAGCCAATGGACGGCGAGCTCCTACGAGCAGTACTTC; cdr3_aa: CASSQWTASSYEQYF
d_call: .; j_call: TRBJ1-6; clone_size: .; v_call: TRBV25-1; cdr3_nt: TGTGCCATCAGTGAGGACGGACTTAATTTACCCCTCCACTTT; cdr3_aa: CAISEDGLNLPLHF
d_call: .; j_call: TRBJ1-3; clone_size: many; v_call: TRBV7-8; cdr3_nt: TGTGCCAGCAGCTCTCACAGGGCAAAGAGAAACACCATATATTTT; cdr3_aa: CASSSHRAKRNTIYF
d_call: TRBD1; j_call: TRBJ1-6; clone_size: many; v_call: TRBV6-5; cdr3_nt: TGTGCCAGCAGTTACTCGGAACAGGGGGATTCACCCCTCCACTTT; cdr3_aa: CASSYSEQGDSPLHF
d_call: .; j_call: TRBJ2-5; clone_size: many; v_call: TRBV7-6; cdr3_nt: TGTGCCAGCAGCTTAGGAGTCTTGGAGACCCAGTACTTC; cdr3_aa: CASSLGVLETQYF
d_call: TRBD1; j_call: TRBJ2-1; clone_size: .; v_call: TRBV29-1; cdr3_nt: TGCAGCGCACGACGGGACAGGACCTACAATGAGCAGTTCTTC; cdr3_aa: CSARRDRTYNEQFF
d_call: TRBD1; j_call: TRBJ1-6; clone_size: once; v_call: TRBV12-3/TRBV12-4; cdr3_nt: TGTGCCAGCAGTTCAGGAGGACAGGTGAATTCACCCCTCCACTTT; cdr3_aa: CASSSGGQVNSPLHF
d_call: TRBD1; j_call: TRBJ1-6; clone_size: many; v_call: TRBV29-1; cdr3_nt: TGCAGCGTTGAAAGGACAGGGGGCGGCGGACTCCACTTT; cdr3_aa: CSVERTGGGGLHF
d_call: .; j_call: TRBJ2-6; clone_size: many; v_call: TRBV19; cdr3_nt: TGTGCCAGTAGTATAGTGGCGGGGTTCGGGGCCAACGTCCTGACTTTC; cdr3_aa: CASSIVAGFGANVLTF
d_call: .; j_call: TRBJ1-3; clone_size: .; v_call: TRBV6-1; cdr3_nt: TGTGCCAGCCCCGGGAAATCTGGAAACACCATATATTTT; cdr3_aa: CASPGKSGNTIYF
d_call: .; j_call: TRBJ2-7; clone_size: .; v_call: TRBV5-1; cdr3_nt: TGCGCCAGCAGCCCCCTAGAATCCTCCTACGAGCAGTACTTC; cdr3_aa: CASSPLESSYEQYF
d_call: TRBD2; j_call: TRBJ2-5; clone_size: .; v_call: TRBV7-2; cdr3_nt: TGTGCCAGCAGCCCCGATAGCGAGGGACTAGCGGGAGCCCAAGAGACCCAGTACTTC; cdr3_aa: CASSPDSEGLAGAQETQYF
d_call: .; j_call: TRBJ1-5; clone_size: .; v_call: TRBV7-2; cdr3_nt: TGTGCCAGCATTAGGGGCAGGTATAGCAATCAGCCCCAGCATTTT; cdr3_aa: CASIRGRYSNQPQHF
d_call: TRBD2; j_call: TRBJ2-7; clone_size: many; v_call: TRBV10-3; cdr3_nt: TGTGCCATCAGTGAAGGACTAGCATCTTACGAGCAGTACTTC; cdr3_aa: CAISEGLASYEQYF
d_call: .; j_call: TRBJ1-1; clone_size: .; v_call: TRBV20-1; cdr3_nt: TGCAGTGCCAGCAGGACCCAAGTGACTGAAGCTTTCTTT; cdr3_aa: CSASRTQVTEAFF
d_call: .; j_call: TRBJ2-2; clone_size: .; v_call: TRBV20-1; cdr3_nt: TGCAGTGAGGGGCGGGAACACACCGGGGAGCTGTTTTTT; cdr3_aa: CSEGREHTGELFF
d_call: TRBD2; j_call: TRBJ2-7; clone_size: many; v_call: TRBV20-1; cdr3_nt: TGCAGTGCTAAACGAGGGACTAGCGGGAGCTACGAGCAGTACTTC; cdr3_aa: CSAKRGTSGSYEQYF
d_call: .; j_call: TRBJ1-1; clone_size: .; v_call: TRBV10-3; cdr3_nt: TGTGCCGTCTCGATTGGCACAACCAACACTGAAGCTTTCTTT; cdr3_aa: CAVSIGTTNTEAFF
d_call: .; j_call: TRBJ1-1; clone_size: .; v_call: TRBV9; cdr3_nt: TGTGCCAGCAGCCATTATAACCGGGAGCGAGACACTGAAGCTTTCTTT; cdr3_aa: CASSHYNRERDTEAFF
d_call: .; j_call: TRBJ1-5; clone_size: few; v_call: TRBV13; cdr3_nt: TGTGCCAGCAGCTCGATACAAGGAAATCAGCCCCAGCATTTT; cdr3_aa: CASSSIQGNQPQHF
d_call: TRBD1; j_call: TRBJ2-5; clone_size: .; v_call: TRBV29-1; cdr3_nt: TGCAGCGTTGTGGTCAGGGGGCGAGAGACCCAGTACTTC; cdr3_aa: CSVVVRGRETQYF
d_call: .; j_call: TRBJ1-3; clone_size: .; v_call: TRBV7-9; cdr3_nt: TGTGCCAGCAGCTTAGTGAGGGGATATGGAAACACCATATATTTT; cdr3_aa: CASSLVRGYGNTIYF
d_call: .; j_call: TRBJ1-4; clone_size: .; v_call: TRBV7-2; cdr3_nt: TGTGCCAGCAGCGCGCCCCAGACGCGTTATGGAAAACTGTTTTTT; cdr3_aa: CASSAPQTRYGKLFF
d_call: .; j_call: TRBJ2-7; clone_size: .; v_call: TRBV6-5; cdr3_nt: TGTGCCAGCAGTTACTCCGGGACTGATTCATACGAGCAGTACTTC; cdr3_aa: CASSYSGTDSYEQYF
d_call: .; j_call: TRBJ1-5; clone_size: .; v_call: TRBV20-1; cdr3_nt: TGCAGTGCTAGAGATCCCTTTAAGAATAGCAATCAGCCCCAGCATTTT; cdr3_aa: CSARDPFKNSNQPQHF
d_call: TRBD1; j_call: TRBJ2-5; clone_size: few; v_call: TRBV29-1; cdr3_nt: TGCAGCGTTGAAAGTTACGACAGGGGAGAGACCCAGTACTTC; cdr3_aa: CSVESYDRGETQYF
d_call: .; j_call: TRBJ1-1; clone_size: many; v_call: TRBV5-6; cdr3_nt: TGTGCCAGCGGTGGCAGCTCCGAAGCTTTCTTT; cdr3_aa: CASGGSSEAFF
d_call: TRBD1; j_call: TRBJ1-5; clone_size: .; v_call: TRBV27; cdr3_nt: TGTGCCAGCAGGGGGACAGGGCATCGGCCCCAGCATTTT; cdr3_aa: CASRGTGHRPQHF
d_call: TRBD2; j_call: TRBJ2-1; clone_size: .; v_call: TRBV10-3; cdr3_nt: TGTGCCATCACCCCTGGGGGGACTAGCGGGAGGGCCCAGCACAATGAGCAGTTCTTC; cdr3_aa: CAITPGGTSGRAQHNEQFF
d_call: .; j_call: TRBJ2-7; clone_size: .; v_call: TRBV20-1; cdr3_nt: TGCAGTGCTAGTGGGCCCGACTACGAGCAGTACTTC; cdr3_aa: CSASGPDYEQYF
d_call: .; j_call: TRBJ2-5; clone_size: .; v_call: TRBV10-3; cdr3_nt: TGTGCCATCAGTGAGAACACCGGGACGCAAGAGACCCAGTACTTC; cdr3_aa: CAISENTGTQETQYF
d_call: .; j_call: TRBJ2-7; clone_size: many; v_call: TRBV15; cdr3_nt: TGTGCCACCAGCAGAGAACCCCTGAACTCCTACGAGCAGTACTTC; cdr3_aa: CATSREPLNSYEQYF
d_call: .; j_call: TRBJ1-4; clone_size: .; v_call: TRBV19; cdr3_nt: TGTGCCAGTACGGCAGGGTTGAATGAAAAACTGTTTTTT; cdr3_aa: CASTAGLNEKLFF
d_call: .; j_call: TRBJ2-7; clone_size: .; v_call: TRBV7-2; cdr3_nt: TGTGCCAGCAGCCCAAGGAGGGGCGGGACAGCATTCTACGGGCAGTACTTC; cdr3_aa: CASSPRRGGTAFYGQYF
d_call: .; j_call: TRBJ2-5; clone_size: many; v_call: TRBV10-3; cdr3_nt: TGTGCAGGGGGTTGGGGAGAGACCCAGTACTTC; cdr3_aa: CAGGWGETQYF
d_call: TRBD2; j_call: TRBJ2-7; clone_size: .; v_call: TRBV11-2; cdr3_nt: TGTGCCAGCAGTCGAGCCGGGACTAGCGGGAGGGGCTACGAGCAGTACTTC; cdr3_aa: CASSRAGTSGRGYEQYF
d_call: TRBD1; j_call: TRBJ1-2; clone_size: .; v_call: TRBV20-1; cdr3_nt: TGCAGTGCTAGACCAGGGGGTAGCTATGGCTACACCTTC; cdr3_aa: CSARPGGSYGYTF
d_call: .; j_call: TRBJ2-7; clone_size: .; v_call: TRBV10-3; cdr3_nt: TGTGCCAGCAGGCTTAGGGACTTTCATTACGAGCAGTACTTC; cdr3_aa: CASRLRDFHYEQYF
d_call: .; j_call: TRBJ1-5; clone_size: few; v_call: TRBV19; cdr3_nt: TGTGCCAGTAGTATCAGACCAGGAACAGCCGGCAATCAGCCCCAGCATTTT; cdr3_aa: CASSIRPGTAGNQPQHF
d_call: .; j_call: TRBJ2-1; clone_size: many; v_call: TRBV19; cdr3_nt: TGTGCCAGTAGTGAGGGGAGAAGGCACAATGAGCAGTTCTTC; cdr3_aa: CASSEGRRHNEQFF
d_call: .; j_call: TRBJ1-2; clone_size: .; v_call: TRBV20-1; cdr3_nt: TGCAGTTTTAGCAGTTTAAACTACGCGGACCCTGGGGCTAACTATGGCTACACCTTC; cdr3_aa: CSFSSLNYADPGANYGYTF
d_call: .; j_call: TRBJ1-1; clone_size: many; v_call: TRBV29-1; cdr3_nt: TGCAGCGTTGAGGGGAACACTGAAGCTTTCTTT; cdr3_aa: CSVEGNTEAFF
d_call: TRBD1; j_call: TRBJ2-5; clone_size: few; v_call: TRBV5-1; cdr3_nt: TGCGCCAGCAGCAACCGGACAGGGGTCGAGACCCAGTACTTC; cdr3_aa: CASSNRTGVETQYF
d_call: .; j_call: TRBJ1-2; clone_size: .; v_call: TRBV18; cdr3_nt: TGTGCCAGCTCACCACCGGGACAACTCAACTATGGCTACACCTTC; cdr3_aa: CASSPPGQLNYGYTF
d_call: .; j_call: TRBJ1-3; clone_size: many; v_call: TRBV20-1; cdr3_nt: TGCAGTGCCAGGTACCGCTCTGGAAACACCATATATTTT; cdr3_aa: CSARYRSGNTIYF
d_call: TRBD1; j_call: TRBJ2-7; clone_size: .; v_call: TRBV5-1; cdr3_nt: TGCGCCAGCAGCAAGCCCCCGGGACAGGGGGCCGAGCAGTACTTC; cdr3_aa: CASSKPPGQGAEQYF
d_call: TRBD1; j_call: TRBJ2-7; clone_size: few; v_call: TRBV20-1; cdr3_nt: TGCAGTGCTATACCGAGGACAGGGCCTTCCTACGAGCAGTACTTC; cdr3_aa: CSAIPRTGPSYEQYF